The rows below give T cell receptor beta chains drawn from one sample of a study of human T cells and chemical hapten exposure. One entry per CDR3 protein results from TCRdb running MiXCR on the RACE reads. The sample records 65,000 to 95,000 distinct CDR3 sequences, 12% being singletons. Material: whole blood, obtained in connection with sensitization to the hapten diphenylcyclopropenone (DPC). The receptor set was obtained from a woman aged 60-70 years with alopecia areata. Some clones in this sample may be carry-over from other donors' samples. CDR3s include the opening cysteine and the closing phenylalanine or tryptophan. A D gene is named only where the DNA matches it firmly. Rows give clone size only sometimes, using once, few, many, or a class for an expanded clone.

d_gene | abundance | len | j_gene | v_gene | CDR3aa | CDR3nt
NA | many | 13 | TRBJ1-5 | TRBV10-3 | CAISDRVDQPQHF | TGTGCCATCAGTGATCGCGTGGATCAGCCCCAGCATTTT
TRBD1 | many | 14 | TRBJ1-2 | TRBV12-3/TRBV12-4 | CASSLWQGGHGYTF | TGTGCCAGCAGTTTGTGGCAGGGGGGGCATGGCTACACCTTC
NA | NA | 12 | TRBJ2-7 | TRBV29-1 | CSVEHSSYEQYF | TGCAGCGTTGAACACAGCTCCTACGAGCAGTACTTC
NA | NA | 13 | TRBJ1-1 | TRBV20-1 | CSAFDRRDTEAFF | TGCAGTGCGTTCGACCGTAGGGACACTGAAGCTTTCTTT
TRBD2 | few | 18 | TRBJ2-1 | TRBV7-9 | CASSSKVRLAGVVNEQFF | TGTGCCAGCAGCTCCAAAGTCCGACTAGCGGGGGTGGTAAATGAGCAGTTCTTC
NA | NA | 14 | TRBJ1-6 | TRBV3-1 | CASSQVVTNSPLHF | TGTGCCAGCAGCCAAGTCGTCACGAATTCACCCCTCCACTTT
NA | many | 16 | TRBJ1-1 | TRBV18 | CASSPFTRQAGAEAFF | TGTGCCAGCTCCCCCTTCACCAGACAGGCTGGGGCTGAAGCTTTCTTT
TRBD1 | NA | 14 | TRBJ1-2 | TRBV2 | CASSAWTGFYGYTF | TGTGCCAGCAGTGCTTGGACAGGGTTCTATGGCTACACCTTC
NA | NA | 15 | TRBJ1-1 | TRBV7-3 | CASSLSGPLNTEAFF | TGTGCCAGCAGCTTATCCGGACCATTGAACACTGAAGCTTTCTTT
TRBD2 | many | 15 | TRBJ2-1 | TRBV7-2 | CASSRTSGDYNEQFF | TGTGCCAGCAGCAGAACTAGCGGGGACTACAATGAGCAGTTCTTC
NA | NA | 14 | TRBJ2-6 | TRBV10-3 | CAISDSSGANVLTF | TGTGCCATCAGTGACAGCTCTGGGGCCAACGTCCTGACTTTC
NA | NA | 12 | TRBJ2-3 | TRBV6-5 | CASSTPPDTQYF | TGTGCCAGCAGTACCCCTCCAGATACGCAGTATTTT
NA | many | 16 | TRBJ2-1 | TRBV3-1 | CASSQDLSSSYNEQFF | TGTGCCAGCAGCCAAGATTTGTCGAGCTCCTACAATGAGCAGTTCTTC
NA | many | 19 | TRBJ2-4 | TRBV5-6 | CASSAAALVGGMAKNIQYF | TGTGCCAGCAGCGCAGCGGCTTTGGTCGGGGGAATGGCCAAAAACATTCAGTACTTC
TRBD1 | few | 14 | TRBJ2-1 | TRBV5-1 | CASSQTTGVDEQFF | TGCGCCAGCAGCCAAACGACAGGGGTAGATGAGCAGTTCTTC
NA | NA | 14 | TRBJ1-1 | TRBV18 | CASSPQAQDTEAFF | TGTGCCAGCTCACCACAGGCCCAGGACACTGAAGCTTTCTTT
NA | NA | 15 | TRBJ1-4 | TRBV6-4 | CASSPGLATNEKLFF | TGTGCCAGCTCCCCAGGATTAGCAACTAATGAAAAACTGTTTTTT
NA | few | 15 | TRBJ2-3 | TRBV10-3 | CAISDAVTSTDTQYF | TGTGCCATCAGTGATGCAGTAACTAGCACAGATACGCAGTATTTT
NA | few | 15 | TRBJ2-2 | TRBV5-4 | CASSPGTRLTGELFF | TGTGCCAGCTCCCCCGGGACAAGACTTACCGGGGAGCTGTTTTTT
TRBD1 | many | 14 | TRBJ2-7 | TRBV11-2 | CASSLGYRGYEQYF | TGTGCCAGCAGCTTAGGTTACAGGGGATACGAGCAGTACTTC
TRBD1 | few | 14 | TRBJ1-2 | TRBV19 | CASSISGGMYGYTF | TGTGCCAGTAGTATTTCAGGGGGAATGTATGGCTACACCTTC
NA | NA | 15 | TRBJ2-7 | TRBV5-6 | CASSPGPMINYEQYF | TGTGCCAGCAGTCCTGGCCCGATGATTAACTACGAGCAGTACTTC
NA | few | 13 | TRBJ1-1 | TRBV7-9 | CASSVLGDTEAFF | TGTGCCAGCAGCGTCCTCGGGGACACTGAAGCTTTCTTT
TRBD2 | NA | 13 | TRBJ2-7 | TRBV2 | CASRDGLVYEQYF | TGTGCCAGCAGGGACGGACTAGTCTACGAGCAGTACTTC
TRBD2 | NA | 15 | TRBJ2-1 | TRBV20-1 | CSAIPGTSGGNEQFF | TGCAGTGCTATCCCCGGGACTAGCGGGGGCAATGAGCAGTTCTTC
NA | many | 14 | TRBJ2-3 | TRBV29-1 | CSVASRTSTDTQYF | TGCAGCGTTGCCAGTAGAACTAGCACAGATACGCAGTATTTT
NA | NA | 12 | TRBJ2-7 | TRBV12-3/TRBV12-4 | CASSFQGDEQYF | TGTGCCAGCAGTTTCCAGGGAGACGAGCAGTACTTC
NA | many | 18 | TRBJ2-1 | TRBV7-9 | CASTPSLRWARGHNEQFF | TGTGCCAGCACCCCCTCGTTGAGGTGGGCCAGGGGTCACAATGAGCAGTTCTTC
TRBD1 | many | 15 | TRBJ1-5 | TRBV18 | CASSLNGQGNQPQHF | TGTGCCAGCTCACTAAACGGACAGGGCAATCAGCCCCAGCATTTT
TRBD1 | few | 18 | TRBJ1-1 | TRBV2 | CASKSGRGYRSANTEAFF | TGTGCCAGCAAAAGTGGCAGGGGGTATAGGTCAGCGAACACTGAAGCTTTCTTT
TRBD1 | many | 13 | TRBJ2-7 | TRBV20-1 | CSARGTGGGEQYF | TGCAGTGCTAGGGGAACAGGGGGCGGCGAGCAGTACTTC
TRBD2 | many | 20 | TRBJ2-5 | TRBV6-5 | CASSYRPLTSGGIKVETQYF | TGTGCCAGCAGTTACCGCCCATTGACTAGCGGGGGGATCAAGGTGGAGACCCAGTACTTC
NA | NA | 14 | TRBJ2-7 | TRBV5-6 | CASSVGGSFYEQYF | TGTGCCAGCAGCGTCGGAGGGTCATTCTACGAGCAGTACTTC
NA | few | 13 | TRBJ1-1 | TRBV29-1 | CSVMIGGDTEAFF | TGCAGCGTTATGATAGGTGGAGACACTGAAGCTTTCTTT
TRBD2 | NA | 15 | TRBJ2-7 | TRBV7-6 | CASSSFSGDTYEQYF | TGTGCCAGCAGCTCCTTTAGCGGGGACACCTACGAGCAGTACTTC
NA | many | 13 | TRBJ1-1 | TRBV20-1 | CSVGGAGNTEAFF | TGCAGTGTGGGGGGCGCGGGAAACACTGAAGCTTTCTTT
TRBD1 | NA | 16 | TRBJ1-5 | TRBV5-1 | CASSVGGTATNQPQHF | TGCGCCAGCAGCGTGGGCGGGACAGCAACTAATCAGCCCCAGCATTTT
NA | many | 15 | TRBJ2-7 | TRBV28 | CASSPDIPPLYEQYF | TGTGCCAGCAGCCCAGATATTCCCCCCCTCTACGAGCAGTACTTC
TRBD2 | few | 15 | TRBJ2-1 | TRBV7-9 | CASSLGAGGNNEQFF | TGTGCCAGCAGCTTGGGAGCGGGGGGAAACAATGAGCAGTTCTTC
NA | many | 15 | TRBJ1-2 | TRBV18 | CASSLAQENFNGYTF | TGTGCCAGCTCCTTGGCCCAGGAAAATTTCAATGGCTACACCTTC
TRBD1 | NA | 14 | TRBJ1-2 | TRBV7-6 | CASSLGQGLRGYTF | TGTGCCAGCAGCCTCGGACAGGGGCTAAGGGGCTACACCTTC
TRBD2 | NA | 17 | TRBJ2-5 | TRBV11-2 | CASSIRAGGRPQETQYF | TGTGCCAGCAGCATAAGAGCGGGGGGGAGACCACAAGAGACCCAGTACTTC
NA | many | 12 | TRBJ1-2 | TRBV29-1 | CSVGDVGYGYTF | TGCAGCGTTGGGGACGTCGGATATGGCTACACCTTC
TRBD2 | NA | 14 | TRBJ2-5 | TRBV29-1 | CSAPIAGGQETQYF | TGCAGCGCCCCGATAGCGGGGGGGCAAGAGACCCAGTACTTC
TRBD1 | NA | 17 | TRBJ1-2 | TRBV7-9 | CASSFSTDPGQGRGYTF | TGTGCCAGCAGCTTCTCAACCGACCCGGGACAGGGTCGCGGCTACACCTTC
NA | few | 15 | TRBJ2-7 | TRBV19 | CASSDAGHTAYEQYF | TGTGCCAGTTCCGATGCCGGGCACACGGCCTACGAGCAGTACTTC
TRBD2 | NA | 14 | TRBJ2-7 | TRBV7-6 | CASSPTSGGHKQYF | TGTGCCAGCAGCCCGACTAGCGGCGGCCACAAGCAGTACTTC
NA | few | 16 | TRBJ1-6 | TRBV20-1 | CSATWGPSSYNSPLHF | TGCAGTGCTACGTGGGGGCCGAGCTCCTATAATTCACCCCTCCACTTT
TRBD2 | few | 13 | TRBJ2-5 | TRBV20-1 | CSAATSGVETQYF | TGCAGTGCTGCGACTAGCGGGGTGGAGACCCAGTACTTC
NA | many | 13 | TRBJ2-7 | TRBV29-1 | CSVETTSSYEQYF | TGCAGCGTTGAGACAACAAGCTCCTACGAGCAGTACTTC
TRBD2 | few | 11 | TRBJ2-5 | TRBV29-1 | CSVPGGETQYF | TGCAGCGTCCCGGGGGGAGAGACCCAGTACTTC
NA | NA | 12 | TRBJ2-3 | TRBV28 | CASSNRDYTQYF | TGTGCCAGCAGTAACCGGGACTATACGCAGTATTTT
NA | many | 14 | TRBJ2-3 | TRBV24-1 | CATSDNRITDTQYF | TGTGCCACCAGTGATAACAGGATCACAGATACGCAGTATTTT
NA | NA | 11 | TRBJ2-1 | TRBV29-1 | CSVRTGFEQFF | TGCAGCGTTCGAACGGGATTTGAGCAGTTCTTC